This TCR beta chain was sequenced for a study of T-cell reconstitution after alpha-beta-depleted transplantation in children. Study outcomes and limitations: T-cell counts and diversity at one year following transplant were attributed mainly to newly produced T cells. Two months or so post-transplant, alpha-beta T cells reportedly derived from several hundred expanded graft clones. Surviving thymic progenitors and recipient T cells were the source of high TCRbeta diversity at day 60 in some patients.

For this clonotype: What it binds is unknown.

V was cut by 5 bases and J by 0 bases, with 10 bases left in between. The CDR3 runs 15 residues. Germline CDR1 and CDR2: MNHEY and SVGAGI. Unique molecular identifiers were incorporated during preparation of the TCRbeta library. Each CDR3 protein is one row after TCRdb ran MiXCR on the PCR reads. Of 120,000 to 150,000 distinct CDR3 sequences in the sample, 8.5% to 10% were seen once. The chain carries TRBV6-5 and TRBJ1-4; D not resolved. Sequenced here: PBMCs, mostly from graft donor cells, sampled 180 days after TCRalphabeta/CD19-depleted stem cell transplant. The TCR originated in a female patient aged 2 to 10 who had a stem cell transplant for congenital amegakaryocytic thrombocytopenia, so the T cells may come from the graft donor. Written as DNA, the CDR3 is TGTGCCAGCAGTAACTTTATCGCAACTAATGAAAAACTGTTTTTT. Translated, it gives CASSNFIATNEKLFF.